The clone carrying this T cell receptor beta chain was counted at least ten times. Its cognate antigen is unknown. CDR3 length: 15 amino acids. The V gene lost 5 bases and the J gene lost 6 bases, with 19 bases spanning the gap. Germline V gene sequence: CDR1 SGHTA, CDR2 FQGNSA. Purified naive CD4+ T cells were depleted of CD25+ Tregs. Findings and caveats of the study: Whole repertoires were not studied in the larger cohort, only one V-J beta rearrangement. Tumor Treg TCRs overlapped most with tumor naive CD4+ cells.

Semi-nested PCR with Nested Universal Primer A followed constant-region reverse priming of full-length variable regions. TCRdb reprocessed the 5' RACE reads with MiXCR, giving one entry per CDR3 protein. Of tens of thousands of distinct CDR3 sequences in the sample, approximately 20% were seen once. The genes are TRBV7-2 and TRBJ1-2; TRBD1 is a possible D gene (5 bases). Sequencing input: naive CD4+ T cells sorted from a lymph node. The subset denotes: naive CD4+ T cells, CD4+CD45RA+CD25-. This TCR derives from a female donor with breast cancer. The CDR3 DNA reads as TGTGCCAGCAGCGGACCCCTGGGGATCAGGGATGGCTACACCTTC. Protein sequence: CASSGPLGIRDGYTF.